The clone carrying this T cell receptor (beta chain) turned up a few times. Germline loops: CDR1 SGHRS, CDR2 YFSETQ. Trimming removed 5 bases from V and 0 bases from J; junction bases left unmatched: 16. This CDR3 has 18 residues. Profiling relied on immunoSEQ multiplex PCR, and the TCRdb table lists in-frame clones only, not all of them. The table shows fewer than 30,000 clones, with approximately 92% occurring only once. These data are taken from a study of blood T cell repertoires in COVID-19. Whole-study context: COVID-19 samples collected from the United States, Italy and Spain covered acute and convalescent phases.

V and J are TRBV5-1 and TRBJ1-2; 7 bases align to TRBD1. The TCR sequence derives from a human donor in a cohort sampled during active COVID-19. Sample: peripheral blood. DNA of the CDR3: TGCGCCAGCAGGGTTTGGACAGGTACGCGTGGAGCTAACTATGGCTACACCTTC. This encodes CASRVWTGTRGANYGYTF.